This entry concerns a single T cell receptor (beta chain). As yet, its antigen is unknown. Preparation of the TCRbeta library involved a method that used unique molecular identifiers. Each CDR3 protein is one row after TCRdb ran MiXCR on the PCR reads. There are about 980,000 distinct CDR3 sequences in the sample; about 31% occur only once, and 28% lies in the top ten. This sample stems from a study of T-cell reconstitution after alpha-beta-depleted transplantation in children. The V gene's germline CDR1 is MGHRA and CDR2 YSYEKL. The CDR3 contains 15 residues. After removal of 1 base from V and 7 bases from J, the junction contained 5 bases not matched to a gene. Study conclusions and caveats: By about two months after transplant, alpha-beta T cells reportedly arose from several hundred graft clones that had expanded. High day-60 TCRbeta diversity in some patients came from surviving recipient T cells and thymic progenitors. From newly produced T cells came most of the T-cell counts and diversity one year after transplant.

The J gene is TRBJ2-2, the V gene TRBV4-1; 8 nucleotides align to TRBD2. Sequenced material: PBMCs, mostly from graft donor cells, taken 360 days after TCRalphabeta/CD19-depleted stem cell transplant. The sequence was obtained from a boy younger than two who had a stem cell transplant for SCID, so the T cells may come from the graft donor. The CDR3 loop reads CASSQAGGINGELFF. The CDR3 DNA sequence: TGCGCCAGCAGCCAAGCGGGAGGGATCAACGGGGAGCTGTTTTTT.